This T cell receptor (beta chain) was captured in a study of OX40 agonist ivuxolimab in advanced cancers. Study at large: Three patients showed partial responses: one hepatocellular carcinoma and two cutaneous melanoma cases. Study-level results: The study found that CD8+ T cells averaged more expanded clones than CD4+. The CD4+ and CD8+ T cells in the blood had expanded clonally by week 6 at 0.1 to 3.0 mg/kg.

Here immunoSEQ multiplex PCR was the method, and the copy in TCRdb shows in-frame clones only, minus some. The sample has over 40,000 clones, around four fifths seen once. Germline CDR1 and CDR2: MNHNS and SASEGT. V lost 6 bases and J 5 bases, leaving 17 bases between the germline ends. This CDR3 is built from 15 residues. A note on this clone: The antigen is not known.

This material consisted of CD4+ or CD8+ T cells sorted from blood, taken in a trial of the OX40 agonist ivuxolimab. The sequence was obtained from an adult with an advanced solid tumor such as melanoma, head and neck, liver or kidney cancer. The J gene is TRBJ1-5, the V gene TRBV6-1; D possibly corresponds to TRBD1 (6 bases). CDR3 DNA: TGTGCCAGCAGGAGGGGACAACTCCTGGATCAGCCCCAGCATTTT. Its translation is CASRRGQLLDQPQHF.